These T cell receptor beta chains were read from a single sample in a study of Graves' ophthalmopathy and Graves' hyperthyroidism. TCRdb redid the calling of the multiplex PCR reads with MiXCR, one entry per CDR3 protein. Among hundreds of thousands of distinct CDR3 sequences listed, around 40% were seen once. The material sequenced was peripheral blood. The receptors originated from an adult man with Graves' ophthalmopathy. Both conserved end residues are part of each CDR3. Fields, in order: D gene, V gene, J gene, clone size, CDR3 protein, CDR3 DNA. The D gene is left open where the match is weak. Rows may omit the clone size; those that give it use once, few, many or a size class.

NA	TRBV25-1	TRBJ1-2	many	CASSGMGGYGYTF	TGTGCCAGCAGTGGCATGGGGGGCTATGGCTACACCTTC
NA	TRBV5-5	TRBJ2-3	NA	CASRRYTSTDTQYF	TGTGCCAGCCGAAGGTATACTAGCACAGATACGCAGTATTTT
NA	TRBV7-9	TRBJ1-2	few	CASSLPGPLYGYTF	TGTGCCAGCAGCTTGCCGGGACCACTCTATGGCTACACCTTC
NA	TRBV9	TRBJ2-5	once	CASSVEPGWGQPQYF	TGTGCCAGCAGCGTAGAACCGGGGTGGGGTCAGCCCCAGTACTTC
TRBD2	TRBV12-3/TRBV12-4	TRBJ2-5	NA	CAISSEGWGEGQETQYF	TGTGCCATCAGTTCCGAGGGATGGGGGGAGGGTCAAGAGACCCAGTACTTC
NA	TRBV11-2	TRBJ2-7	NA	CASSLGGYSRHEQYF	TGTGCCAGCAGCTTAGGAGGTTACAGCCGCCACGAGCAGTACTTC
NA	TRBV7-9	TRBJ2-7	NA	CASSQDAVADAYEQYF	TGTGCCAGCAGTCAAGACGCGGTAGCGGACGCCTACGAGCAGTACTTC
TRBD2	TRBV10-1	TRBJ2-7	once	CASSQVPAGGPYEQYF	TGCGCCAGCAGCCAAGTCCCCGCGGGAGGGCCCTACGAGCAGTACTTC
NA	TRBV2	TRBJ2-6	once	CASSPLTGANVLTF	TGTGCCAGCAGCCCTTTAACTGGGGCCAACGTCCTGACTTTC
TRBD1	TRBV6-5	TRBJ1-6	NA	CASSPRTGAYNSPLHF	TGTGCCAGCAGTCCCCGGACAGGTGCCTATAATTCACCCCTCCACTTT
TRBD2	TRBV7-9	TRBJ2-2	few	CASSSESSGSVTGELFF	TGTGCCAGCAGCTCCGAAAGCAGCGGGAGTGTGACCGGGGAGCTGTTTTTT
NA	TRBV12-3/TRBV12-4	TRBJ2-7	many	CASSLAASYEQYF	TGTGCCAGCAGTTTAGCAGCTTCCTACGAGCAGTACTTC
NA	TRBV20-1	TRBJ1-4	few	CSARDLARGNEKLFF	TGCAGTGCTAGAGATCTTGCCAGGGGTAATGAAAAACTGTTTTTT
NA	TRBV7-2	TRBJ2-7	NA	CASSLIAGTATYEQYF	TGTGCCAGCAGCTTAATAGCCGGGACGGCAACCTACGAGCAGTACTTT
TRBD1	TRBV10-3	TRBJ1-1	NA	CASSFRDSGNTEAFF	TGTGCCAGCAGTTTCCGGGACAGTGGGAACACTGAAGCTTTCTTT
TRBD1	TRBV10-3	TRBJ1-2	many	CAISVGTGSNYGYTF	TGTGCCATCAGTGTGGGGACAGGGTCTAACTATGGCTACACCTTC
NA	TRBV6-5	TRBJ2-5	few	CASSFGQMYQETQYF	TGTGCCAGCAGCTTCGGACAGATGTACCAAGAGACCCAGTACTTC
NA	TRBV25-1	TRBJ2-2	NA	CASKGDWGDTGELFF	TGTGCCAGCAAGGGGGATTGGGGGGACACCGGGGAGCTGTTTTTT
NA	TRBV7-9	TRBJ1-2	many	CASSLSGDGNYGYTF	TGTGCCAGCAGCTTATCGGGCGATGGGAATTATGGCTACACCTTC
NA	TRBV2	TRBJ2-1	NA	CASSEWDYNEQFF	TGTGCCAGCAGTGAATGGGATTACAATGAGCAGTTCTTC
NA	TRBV6-5	TRBJ1-1	few	CASRKQNTEAFF	TGTGCCAGCAGAAAACAGAACACTGAAGCTTTCTTT
TRBD2	TRBV11-2	TRBJ2-2	NA	CASSPASGRTGELFF	TGTGCCAGCAGCCCAGCTAGCGGGAGGACCGGGGAGCTGTTTTTT
NA	TRBV14	TRBJ2-2	NA	CASSQRWGSGTGELFF	TGTGCCAGCAGCCAAAGGTGGGGGAGTGGTACCGGGGAGCTGTTTTTT
NA	TRBV30	TRBJ1-4	NA	CAWSGQEYEKLFF	TGTGCCTGGAGTGGGCAGGAGTATGAAAAACTGTTTTTT
NA	TRBV13	TRBJ1-4	many	CASSSTEDNEKLFF	TGTGCCAGCAGCTCTACGGAAGACAATGAAAAACTGTTTTTT
TRBD2	TRBV20-1	TRBJ2-7	few	CSARDGAGGSYEQYF	TGCAGTGCTAGAGATGGAGCGGGCGGGAGCTACGAGCAGTACTTC
NA	TRBV29-1	TRBJ1-1	many	CSVVGESNTEAFF	TGCAGCGTTGTAGGGGAATCTAACACTGAAGCTTTCTTT
NA	TRBV10-3	TRBJ2-7	few	CAISSLVGDEQYF	TGTGCCATCAGCAGCTTGGTGGGTGACGAGCAGTACTTC
TRBD1	TRBV15	TRBJ1-2	many	CATSRDRGQGDGYTF	TGTGCCACCAGCAGAGATCGGGGACAGGGCGATGGCTACACCTTC
TRBD1	TRBV29-1	TRBJ2-2	few	CSVEENRGLNTGELFF	TGCAGCGTTGAAGAAAACAGGGGGCTAAACACCGGGGAGCTGTTTTTT
NA	TRBV20-1	TRBJ1-1	NA	CSARGQGRGLLNTEAFF	TGCAGTGCTAGAGGTCAGGGTAGGGGCCTCTTGAACACTGAAGCTTTCTTT
NA	TRBV9	TRBJ2-7	few	CASSVDVTGEQYF	TGTGCCAGCAGCGTAGACGTAACGGGCGAGCAGTACTTC
TRBD2	TRBV7-8	TRBJ2-7	many	CASSRSSGTNYEQYF	TGTGCCAGCAGCCGGTCTAGCGGGACGAACTACGAGCAGTACTTC
TRBD1	TRBV28	TRBJ1-6	NA	CASNLAGTGQQSPLHF	TGTGCCAGCAATCTGGCCGGGACAGGGCAACAATCACCCCTCCACTTT
NA	TRBV3-1	TRBJ1-1	once	CASNTKGMNTEAFF	TGTGCCAGCAACACCAAGGGGATGAACACTGAAGCTTTCTTT
NA	TRBV11-3	TRBJ2-2	NA	CASSYSGSAVGELFF	TGTGCCAGCAGTTACTCCGGGAGCGCGGTCGGGGAGCTGTTTTTT
TRBD2	TRBV5-1	TRBJ2-7	few	CASSLGQRGYYEQYF	TGCGCCAGCAGCTTGGGCCAGCGGGGATACTACGAGCAGTACTTC
NA	TRBV5-1	TRBJ2-7	few	CASSPGGLVGQYF	TGCGCCAGCAGCCCTGGGGGGCTAGTTGGGCAGTACTTC
NA	TRBV19	TRBJ1-5	many	CASSRGQPQHF	TGTGCCAGCAGTAGGGGTCAGCCCCAGCATTTT